A single sample is the source of the 15 T cell receptor beta chains below, sequenced in a study of control samples from healthy donors and cancer patients. Using immunoSEQ multiplex PCR, the repertoire was profiled, and TCRdb retains in-frame clones only, with some absent. This sample has 150,000 to 200,000 clones, with approximately 90% found just once. Sequenced: blood. These receptors were collected from a man aged 25-45 years in good health.

The rearrangement joins TRBV18 to TRBJ1-1, with 7 bases that match TRBD1. Germline loops: CDR1 KGHSH, CDR2 LQKENI. Trimming at V came to 4 bases and at J to 7 bases, leaving 6 bases not matched to a gene. The CDR3 loop spans 13 amino acids. The CDR3: CASSRDSDSEAFF. CDR3 nucleotide sequence: TGTGCCAGCTCACGGGACAGCGACAGTGAAGCTTTCTTT.

The CDR3: CASSPARDEKLFF. The CDR3 nucleotides read TGTGCCAGCAGCCCGGCTAGGGATGAAAAACTGTTTTTT. This sequence joins TRBV7-9 and TRBJ1-4; D is undetermined. The CDR3 extends over 13 amino acids. Germline CDR1 is SEHNR and CDR2 is FQNEAQ (reference sequence). Trimming shortened V by 5 bases and J by 6 bases, and 10 bases separated the two germline ends.

The J gene is TRBJ1-4, the V gene TRBV19; perhaps TRBD1 as D (5 bases). Germline V gene lookup returns CDR1 LNHDA and CDR2 SQIVND (reference sequence). V was shortened by 4 bases and J by 5 bases, with 14 bases between the two germline ends. The CDR3 totals 15 residues. CDR3 in amino acids: CASSTGRRLNEKLFF. The CDR3 DNA follows: TGTGCCAGTAGTACGGGACGGCGGTTGAATGAAAAACTGTTTTTT.

The chain has TRBV6-5 and TRBJ2-7, with a tentative D call TRBD2 (6 bases). Germline lookup yields CDR1 MNHEY and CDR2 SVGAGI. The CDR3 extends over 13 amino acids. V was pared by 6 bases and J by 2 bases, with 11 bases between. The CDR3 bases are TGTGCCAGCAGCCTAGCGAGGACCTACGAGCAGTACTTC. It is translated as CASSLARTYEQYF.

This clone appeared once. The rearrangement joins TRBV11-3 to TRBJ1-1; D is undetermined. The V and J ends lost 1 base and 1 base respectively, with 7 bases between them. The V gene's germline CDR1 is SGHNT and CDR2 YENEEA. The length of the CDR3 is 14 residues. The CDR3 spells CASSLGRANTEAFF. The CDR3 DNA reads TGTGCCAGCAGCTTAGGCCGCGCGAACACTGAAGCTTTCTTT.

The gene calls are TRBV30 and TRBJ2-1, with TRBD1 matching 11 bases. The germline V gene has CDR1 GTSNPN and CDR2 SVGIG (reference sequence). V lost 1 base, J lost 2 bases, and 1 base stayed unmatched. The CDR3 contains 15 residues. CDR3 protein: CAWSGGQGAYNEQFF. The CDR3 DNA is TGTGCCTGGAGTGGGGGACAGGGGGCCTACAATGAGCAGTTCTTC.

The rearrangement links TRBV10-2 to TRBJ1-4; 7 bases fit TRBD1. CDR1 is WSHSY and CDR2 is SAAADI in the germline V gene. Trimming removed 7 bases from V and 12 bases from J; junction bases left unmatched: 11. This CDR3 has 13 amino acids. For the CDR3, the DNA is TGCGCCAGCACCGACAGGGTCAAGAAGGAACTGTTTTTT. Translated, it gives CASTDRVKKELFF.

The chain joins TRBV5-1 to TRBJ1-1, with D perhaps matching TRBD1 (5 bases). V lost 1 base and J 0 bases, leaving 10 bases between the germline ends. Per germline, CDR1 SGHRS and CDR2 YFSETQ. CDR3 length: 15 residues. In DNA form, the CDR3 reads TGCGCCAGCAGCTTGAACGGGGGGGTGAACACTGAAGCTTTCTTT. Its protein is CASSLNGGVNTEAFF.

This chain links TRBV27 with TRBJ1-6; 7 positions match TRBD1. From germline, CDR1 is MNHEY and CDR2 SMNVEV (reference sequence). The CDR3 is made up of 13 amino acids. After removal of 4 bases from V and 8 bases from J, the junction contained 2 bases not matched to a gene. The CDR3 DNA is TGTGCCAGCAGTTGGGACAGAGATTCACCCCTCCACTTT. Translating gives CASSWDRDSPLHF.

The chain carries TRBV19 and TRBJ2-7; a possible D gene is TRBD2 (6 bases). The CDR3 loop spans 15 amino acids. CDR1 is LNHDA and CDR2 is SQIVND in the germline V gene (reference sequence). The V end was cut by 6 bases, the J end by 3 bases, with 18 bases between. CDR3 protein: CASSSRRGPNYEQYF. Written as DNA, the CDR3 is TGTGCCAGTAGCTCAAGGAGGGGCCCGAACTACGAGCAGTACTTC.

This clone turned up a few times. The genes are TRBV5-1 and TRBJ2-7, with D tentatively TRBD1 or TRBD2 (6 bases each). The V and J ends lost 0 bases and 7 bases respectively, with 11 bases between them. The CDR3 is made up of 13 amino acids. Germline CDR1 SGHRS, CDR2 YFSETQ. CDR3 bases: TGCGCCAGCAGCTTGGAAGGAGGGGGTGAGCAGTACTTC. It is translated as CASSLEGGGEQYF.

This chain joins TRBV5-1 and TRBJ1-6; no definite D call. Deletions cut 4 bases from V and 6 bases from J, with 14 bases between. The V gene's germline CDR1 is SGHRS and CDR2 YFSETQ. This CDR3 contains 15 residues. This CDR3 is CASSPGSGGNSPLHF. The CDR3, as DNA: TGCGCCAGCAGCCCCGGGTCGGGTGGTAATTCACCCCTCCACTTT.

This clone appeared once. Other DNA sequences in this sample translate to the same CDR3. This chain uses TRBV2 with TRBJ1-2; D might be TRBD1 (5 bases). V lost 1 base and J lost 4, with 13 bases in between. CDR3 length: 15 amino acids. Per germline, CDR1 SNHLY and CDR2 FYNNEI. The chain's CDR3 is CASSEGGGPIYGYTF. The CDR3 bases are TGTGCCAGCAGTGAAGGGGGGGGTCCAATCTATGGCTACACCTTC.

The J gene is TRBJ2-5, the V gene TRBV4-1, with D uncertain. The V end lost 1 base, the J end lost 4 bases, and 7 bases lay between the germline ends. Germline V gives CDR1 MGHRA, CDR2 YSYEKL. This CDR3 region has 13 residues. The CDR3 bases are TGCGCCAGCAGCCAAGTATCGAGAGAGACCCAGTACTTC. It is translated as CASSQVSRETQYF.

For the CDR3, the DNA is TGTGCCAGCAGCGTAGTGAATTTGGGTGAGCAGTTCTTC. Translation: CASSVVNLGEQFF. The chain joins TRBV9 to TRBJ2-1; D ambiguous. Germline values: CDR1 SGDLS, CDR2 YYNGEE. The CDR3 sequence is 13 residues long. V gave up 0 bases and J gave up 9 bases, with 10 bases separating them.